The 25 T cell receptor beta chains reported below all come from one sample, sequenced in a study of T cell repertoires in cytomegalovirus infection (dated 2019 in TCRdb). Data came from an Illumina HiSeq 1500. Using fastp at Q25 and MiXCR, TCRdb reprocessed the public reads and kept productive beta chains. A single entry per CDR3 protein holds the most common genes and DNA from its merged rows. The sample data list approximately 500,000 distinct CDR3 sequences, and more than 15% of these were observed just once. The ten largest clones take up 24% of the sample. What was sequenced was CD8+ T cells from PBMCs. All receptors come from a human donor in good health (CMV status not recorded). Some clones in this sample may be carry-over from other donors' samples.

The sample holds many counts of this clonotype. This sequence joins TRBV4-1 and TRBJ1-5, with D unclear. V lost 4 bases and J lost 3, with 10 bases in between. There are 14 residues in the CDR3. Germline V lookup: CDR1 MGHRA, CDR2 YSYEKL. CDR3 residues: CASSLKVFNQPQHF. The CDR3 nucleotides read TGCGCCAGCAGCCTGAAGGTCTTCAATCAGCCCCAGCATTTT.

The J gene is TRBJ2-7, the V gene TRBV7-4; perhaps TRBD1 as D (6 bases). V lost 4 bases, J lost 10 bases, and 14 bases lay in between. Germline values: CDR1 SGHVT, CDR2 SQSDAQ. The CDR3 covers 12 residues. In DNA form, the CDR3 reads TGTGCCAGCAGCTGGGACACCTACTTCCAGTACTTC. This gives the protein CASSWDTYFQYF.

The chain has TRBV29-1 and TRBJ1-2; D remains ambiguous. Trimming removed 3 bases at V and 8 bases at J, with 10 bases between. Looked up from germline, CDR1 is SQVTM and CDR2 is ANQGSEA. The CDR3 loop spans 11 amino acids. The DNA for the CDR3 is TGCAGCGTTGATACTCGCGGCGGCTACACCTTC. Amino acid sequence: CSVDTRGGYTF.

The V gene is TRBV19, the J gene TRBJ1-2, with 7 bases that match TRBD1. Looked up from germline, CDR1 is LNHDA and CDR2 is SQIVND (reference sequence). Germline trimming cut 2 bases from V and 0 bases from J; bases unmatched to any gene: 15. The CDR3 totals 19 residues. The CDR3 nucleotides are TGTGCCAGTAGTATACACGACAGGGAAACGAACCAAGCTAACTATGGCTACACCTTC. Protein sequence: CASSIHDRETNQANYGYTF.

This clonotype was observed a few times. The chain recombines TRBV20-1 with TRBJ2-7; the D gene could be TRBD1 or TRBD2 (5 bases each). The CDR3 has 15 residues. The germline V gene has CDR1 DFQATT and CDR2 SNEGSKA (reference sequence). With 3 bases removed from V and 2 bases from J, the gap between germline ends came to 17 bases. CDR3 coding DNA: TGCAGTGCTAGGGGGTTCGAGGGGACCCCCTACGAGCAGTACTTC. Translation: CSARGFEGTPYEQYF.

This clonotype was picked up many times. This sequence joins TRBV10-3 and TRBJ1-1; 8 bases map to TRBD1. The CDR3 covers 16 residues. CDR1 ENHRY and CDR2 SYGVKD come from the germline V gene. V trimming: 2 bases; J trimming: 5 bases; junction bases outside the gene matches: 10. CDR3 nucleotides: TGTGCCATCAGTGAGGCATCTTTTACAGGGGGAACTGAAGCTTTCTTT. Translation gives CAISEASFTGGTEAFF.

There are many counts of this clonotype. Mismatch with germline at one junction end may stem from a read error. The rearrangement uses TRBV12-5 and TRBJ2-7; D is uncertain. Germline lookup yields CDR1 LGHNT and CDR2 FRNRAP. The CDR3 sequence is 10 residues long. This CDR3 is CASGLLPRNF. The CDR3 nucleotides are TGTGCTAGTGGTTTGCTGCCGAGGAACTTC. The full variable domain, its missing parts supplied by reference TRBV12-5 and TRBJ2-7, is DARVTQTPRHKVTEMGQEVTMRCQPILGHNTVFWYRQTMMQGLELLAYFRNRAPLDDSGMPKDRFSAEMPDATLATLKIQPSEPRDSAVYFCASGLLPRNFGPGTRLTVT.

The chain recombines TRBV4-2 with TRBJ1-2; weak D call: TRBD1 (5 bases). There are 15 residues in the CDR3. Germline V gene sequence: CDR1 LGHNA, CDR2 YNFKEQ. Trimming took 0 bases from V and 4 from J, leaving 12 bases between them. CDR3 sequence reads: CASSQEETGPYGYTF. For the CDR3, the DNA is TGTGCCAGCAGCCAAGAAGAAACGGGGCCCTATGGCTACACCTTC.

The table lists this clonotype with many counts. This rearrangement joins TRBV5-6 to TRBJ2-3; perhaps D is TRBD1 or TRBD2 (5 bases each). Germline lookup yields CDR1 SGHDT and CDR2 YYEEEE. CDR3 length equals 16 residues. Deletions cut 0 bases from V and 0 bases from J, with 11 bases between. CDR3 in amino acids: CASSLASEGSTDTQYF. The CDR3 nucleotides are TGTGCCAGCAGCTTGGCTTCTGAGGGGAGCACAGATACGCAGTATTTT.

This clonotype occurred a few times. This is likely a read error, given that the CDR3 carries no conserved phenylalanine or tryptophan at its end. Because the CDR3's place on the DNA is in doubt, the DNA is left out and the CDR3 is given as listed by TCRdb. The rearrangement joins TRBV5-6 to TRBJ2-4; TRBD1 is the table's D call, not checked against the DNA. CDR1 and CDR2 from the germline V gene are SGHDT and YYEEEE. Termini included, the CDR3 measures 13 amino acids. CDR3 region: CASSYPGQGAESL.

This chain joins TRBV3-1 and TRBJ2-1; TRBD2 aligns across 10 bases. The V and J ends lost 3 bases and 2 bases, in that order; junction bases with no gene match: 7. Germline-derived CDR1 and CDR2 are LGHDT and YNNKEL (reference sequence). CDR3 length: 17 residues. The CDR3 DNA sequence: TGTGCCAGCAGCCACCCGATGAGCGGGAGGGCCTACAATGAGCAGTTCTTC. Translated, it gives CASSHPMSGRAYNEQFF.

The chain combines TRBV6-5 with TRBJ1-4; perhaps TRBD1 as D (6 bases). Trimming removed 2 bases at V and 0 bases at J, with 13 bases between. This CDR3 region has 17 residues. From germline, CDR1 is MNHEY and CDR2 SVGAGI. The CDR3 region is CASSYDRLGATNEKLFF. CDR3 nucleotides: TGTGCCAGCAGTTACGACAGGCTCGGGGCAACTAATGAAAAACTGTTTTTT.

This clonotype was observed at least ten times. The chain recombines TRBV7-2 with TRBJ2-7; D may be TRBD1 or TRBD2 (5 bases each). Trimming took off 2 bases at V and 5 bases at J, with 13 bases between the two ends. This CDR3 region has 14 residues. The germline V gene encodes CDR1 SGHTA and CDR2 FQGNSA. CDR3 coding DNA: TGTGCCAGCAGCTTAAGTCGAGGGGTCCACGAGCAGTACTTC. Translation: CASSLSRGVHEQYF.

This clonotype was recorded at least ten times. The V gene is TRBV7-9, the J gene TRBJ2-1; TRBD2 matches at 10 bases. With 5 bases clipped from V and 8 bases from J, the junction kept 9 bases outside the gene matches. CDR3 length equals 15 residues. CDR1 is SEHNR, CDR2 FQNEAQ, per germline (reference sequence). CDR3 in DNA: TGTGCCAGCAGCCCAGGACTAGCGGAGGTCGATGAGCAGTTCTTC. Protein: CASSPGLAEVDEQFF.

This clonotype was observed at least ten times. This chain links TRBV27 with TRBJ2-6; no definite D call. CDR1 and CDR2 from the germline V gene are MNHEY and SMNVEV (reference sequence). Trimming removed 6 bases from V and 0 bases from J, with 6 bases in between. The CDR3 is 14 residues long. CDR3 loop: CASRSSSGANVLTF. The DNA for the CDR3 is TGTGCCAGCAGATCTAGCTCTGGGGCCAACGTCCTGACTTTC.

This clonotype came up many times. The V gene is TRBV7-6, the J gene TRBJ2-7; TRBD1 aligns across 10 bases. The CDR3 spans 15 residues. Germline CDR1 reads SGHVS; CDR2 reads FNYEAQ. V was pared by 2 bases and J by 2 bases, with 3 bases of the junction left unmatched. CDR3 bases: TGTGCCAGCAGCTTAATGGGACAGGGGACCTACGAGCAGTACTTC. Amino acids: CASSLMGQGTYEQYF.

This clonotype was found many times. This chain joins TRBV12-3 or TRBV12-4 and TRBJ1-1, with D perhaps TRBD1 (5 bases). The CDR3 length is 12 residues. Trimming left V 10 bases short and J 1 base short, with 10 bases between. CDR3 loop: CAIYQGNTEAFF. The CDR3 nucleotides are TGTGCCATCTATCAGGGGAACACTGAAGCTTTCTTT.

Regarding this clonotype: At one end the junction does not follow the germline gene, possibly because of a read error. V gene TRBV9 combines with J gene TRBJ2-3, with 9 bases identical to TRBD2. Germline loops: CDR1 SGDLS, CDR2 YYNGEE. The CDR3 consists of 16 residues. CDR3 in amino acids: CASSPTRLAGLDTQDF. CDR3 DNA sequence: TGTGCCAGCAGCCCCACCAGGCTAGCGGGACTAGATACGCAGGATTTT.

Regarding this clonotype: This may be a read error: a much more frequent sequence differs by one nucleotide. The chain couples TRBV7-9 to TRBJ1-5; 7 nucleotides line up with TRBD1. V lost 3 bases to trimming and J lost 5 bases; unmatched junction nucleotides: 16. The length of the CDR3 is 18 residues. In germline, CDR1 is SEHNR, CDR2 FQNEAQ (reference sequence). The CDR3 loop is CASSLSPWDSGTDQPQHF. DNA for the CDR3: TGTGCCAGCAGCTTGTCCCCTTGGGACAGTGGAACGGATCAGCCCCAGCATTTT.

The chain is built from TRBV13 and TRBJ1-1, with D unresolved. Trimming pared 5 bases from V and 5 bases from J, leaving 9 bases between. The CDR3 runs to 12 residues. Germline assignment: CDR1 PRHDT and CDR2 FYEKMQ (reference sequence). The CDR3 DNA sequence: TGTGCCAGCAGCACAACTAGAACTGAAGCTTTCTTT. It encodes CASSTTRTEAFF.

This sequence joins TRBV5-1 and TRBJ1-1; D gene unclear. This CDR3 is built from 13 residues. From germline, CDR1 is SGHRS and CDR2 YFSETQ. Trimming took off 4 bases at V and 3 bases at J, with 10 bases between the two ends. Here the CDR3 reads CASSPLGYTEAFF. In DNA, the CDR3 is TGCGCCAGCAGCCCCTTGGGGTACACTGAAGCTTTCTTT. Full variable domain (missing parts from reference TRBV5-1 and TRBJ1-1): KAGVTQTPRYLIKTRGQQVTLSCSPISGHRSVSWYQQTPGQGLQFLFEYFSETQRNKGNFPGRFSGRQFSNSRSEMNVSTLELGDSALYLCASSPLGYTEAFFGQGTRLTVV.

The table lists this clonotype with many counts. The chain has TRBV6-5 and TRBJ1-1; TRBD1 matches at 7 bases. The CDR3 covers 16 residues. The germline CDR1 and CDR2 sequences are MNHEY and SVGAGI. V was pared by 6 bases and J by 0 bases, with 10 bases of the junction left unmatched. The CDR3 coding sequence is TGTGCCAGCAGAAGACAGGGAGTTGGGATGAACACTGAAGCTTTCTTT. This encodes CASRRQGVGMNTEAFF.

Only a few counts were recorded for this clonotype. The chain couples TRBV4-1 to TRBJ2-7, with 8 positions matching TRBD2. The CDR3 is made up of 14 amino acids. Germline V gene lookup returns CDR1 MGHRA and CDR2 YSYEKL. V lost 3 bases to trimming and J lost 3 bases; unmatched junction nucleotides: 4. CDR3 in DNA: TGCGCCAGCAGCCAGTGGACTAGCAGCTACGAGCAGTACTTC. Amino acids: CASSQWTSSYEQYF.

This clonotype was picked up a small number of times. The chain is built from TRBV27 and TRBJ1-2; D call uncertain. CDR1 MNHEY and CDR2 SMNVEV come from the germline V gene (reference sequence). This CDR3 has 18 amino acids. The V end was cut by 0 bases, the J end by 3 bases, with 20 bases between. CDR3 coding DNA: TGTGCCAGCAGTTTATCCCCCCCGCAGGAGCAAGGGTACTATGGCTACACCTTC. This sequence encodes CASSLSPPQEQGYYGYTF.

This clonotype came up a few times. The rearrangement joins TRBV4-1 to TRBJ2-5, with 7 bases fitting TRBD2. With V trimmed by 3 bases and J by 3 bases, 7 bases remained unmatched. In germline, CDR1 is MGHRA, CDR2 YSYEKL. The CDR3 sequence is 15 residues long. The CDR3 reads CASSHLAGGEETQYF. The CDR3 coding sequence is TGCGCCAGCAGCCATTTAGCGGGTGGGGAAGAGACCCAGTACTTC.